This TCR beta chain was found in a study of T-cell memory formation after mild COVID-19. V shed 4 bases, J shed 12 bases, and the junction held 9 bases outside the gene matches. Germline CDR1 and CDR2: SNHLY and FYNNEI. The CDR3 has 13 amino acids. 5'RACE, which relied on constant-segment primers, yielded TCR alpha and TCR beta cDNA libraries carrying sample barcodes and UMIs. TCRdb ran MiXCR on the 5' RACE reads and lists one entry per CDR3 protein. The repertoire has roughly 260,000 distinct CDR3 sequences, less than 20% of them found once; the top ten carry 3.5%. This clonotype has just a few counts.

Specimen: PBMCs or a T cell subset sorted from them (not recorded which). The clonotype originates from a man aged 18 to 30 who had mild COVID-19 (a few samples of this study predate the infection). Cell type and time point are not known. This rearrangement joins TRBV2 to TRBJ2-1, with 7 bases matching TRBD2. The CDR3 DNA reads as TGTGCCAGCAGTGGGGAGGGGATCAGTGGGCAGTTCTTC. Translated, it gives CASSGEGISGQFF.